The clone carrying this TCR beta chain was seen many times. Preparation of the unsorted libraries drew on 2 million PBMCs stored at -80 C. The data derive from a study of neurological immune-mediated disorders. The authors obtained over 200 million TCR-beta sequences from 15-18 subjects per sequencing run. TCRdb analysed the 5' RACE reads with MiXCR anew, one entry per CDR3 protein. The data hold fewer than 25,000 distinct CDR3 sequences, with 8% to 13% observed a single time. Germline lookup yields CDR1 DFQATT and CDR2 SNEGSKA (reference sequence). There are 14 residues in the CDR3. The ends were cut back, 7 bases at V and 2 bases at J, with 16 bases in the middle.

This chain links TRBV20-1 with TRBJ2-3; possible D gene TRBD1, 6 bases. The sequence was obtained from an older woman with HTLV-1-associated myelopathy (HAM/TSP). Sequencing used PBMCs. CDR3 residues: CSVRRDTNTDTQYF. The CDR3 bases are TGCAGTGTTCGCCGGGACACTAACACAGATACGCAGTATTTT.